Below, 25 T cell receptor beta chains from the same sample are listed, as sequenced in a study of blood T cell repertoires in COVID-19. TCRdb's copy holds only in-frame clones and misses some; the assay was immunoSEQ multiplex PCR. Among 290,000 or so clones listed, around 90% were seen once. Sequenced material: peripheral blood. The receptors shown here come from a man younger than 35 with active or convalescent COVID-19.

The chain has TRBV6-6 and TRBJ1-4; unclear D gene. CDR1 and CDR2 (germline): MNHNY, SVGAGI (reference sequence). This CDR3 has 15 residues. Trimming shortened V by 6 bases and J by 7 bases, and 18 bases separated the two germline ends. As DNA, the CDR3 is TGTGCCAGCAGAACGAGCGGAACATCGGGTGAAAAACTGTTTTTT. Amino acid sequence: CASRTSGTSGEKLFF.

The V gene is TRBV12-3 or TRBV12-4, the J gene TRBJ2-7; the D gene is possibly TRBD2 (6 bases). V lost 8 bases and J 6 bases, leaving 14 bases between the germline ends. This CDR3 region has 12 residues. The CDR3 sequence is CASSVGGREQYF. CDR3 bases: TGTGCCAGCTCTGTGGGGGGTCGCGAGCAGTACTTC.

This CDR3 is CASSEAWGLRYEQYF. As DNA, the CDR3 is TGTGCCAGCAGTGAAGCTTGGGGGCTCCGCTACGAGCAGTACTTC. This chain joins TRBV6-1 and TRBJ2-7, with a weak D call TRBD1 (6 bases). The germline V and J ends were trimmed by 0 bases and 3 bases, with 12 bases remaining between them. The CDR3 is made up of 15 amino acids. Germline CDR1 MNHNS, CDR2 SASEGT.

This clone occurred a few times. This chain uses TRBV2 with TRBJ1-1, with D hard to call. CDR1 SNHLY and CDR2 FYNNEI come from the germline V gene. CDR3 length: 24 amino acids. Trimming shortened V by 4 bases and J by 5 bases, and 44 bases separated the two germline ends. CDR3 protein: CASSALLLGLAGSWTRYNGTEAFF. DNA of the CDR3: TGTGCCAGCAGTGCTCTGCTCTTGGGTCTTGCGGGATCTTGGACCCGTTATAATGGAACTGAAGCTTTCTTT.

V is TRBV19 and J is TRBJ2-5; 11 bases agree with TRBD2. The CDR3 sequence is 17 residues long. Losses at the gene ends were 4 bases for V and 2 bases for J; bases not matched to a gene: 9. Germline loops: CDR1 LNHDA, CDR2 SQIVND (reference sequence). The CDR3 protein is CASSRGLAGGIQETQYF. In nucleotides, the CDR3 is TGTGCCAGTAGTAGGGGCCTAGCGGGGGGTATACAAGAGACCCAGTACTTC.

The rearrangement links TRBV27 to TRBJ1-5; D uncertain. V was clipped by 5 bases and J by 5 bases, with 7 bases between them. The CDR3 loop spans 12 amino acids. Germline values: CDR1 MNHEY, CDR2 SMNVEV (reference sequence). The CDR3 loop reads CASSRPDQPQHF. CDR3 bases: TGTGCCAGCAGTCGCCCAGATCAGCCCCAGCATTTT.

The genes are TRBV4-1 and TRBJ1-5, with 10 bases lining up with TRBD1. Germline values: CDR1 MGHRA, CDR2 YSYEKL. The CDR3 is 16 amino acids. The trim removed 1 base at V and 5 bases at J, leaving 5 bases unmatched. Here the CDR3 reads CASSQVWTGGYQPQHF. For the CDR3, the DNA is TGCGCCAGCAGCCAAGTGTGGACAGGGGGATATCAGCCCCAGCATTTT.

The rearrangement joins TRBV7-9 to TRBJ1-2, with D unclear. CDR3 size: 16 residues. V shed 1 base and J shed 7 bases, with 19 bases lying between them. Per germline, CDR1 SEHNR and CDR2 FQNEAQ (reference sequence). The CDR3 spells CASSLGLGIHGRGYTF. CDR3 in DNA: TGTGCCAGCAGCTTAGGGTTGGGCATTCACGGTCGTGGCTACACCTTC. Looking up the rest from reference TRBV7-9 and TRBJ1-2 gives the full variable domain: DTGVSQNPRHKITKRGQNVTFRCDPISEHNRLYWYRQTLGQGPEFLTYFQNEAQLEKSRLLSDRFSAERPKGSFSTLEIQRTEQGDSAMYLCASSLGLGIHGRGYTFGSGTRLTVV.

This clone was seen only a few times. V and J are TRBV2 and TRBJ1-1; 7 bases fit TRBD1. This CDR3 is 14 amino acids long. The ends lost 6 bases at V and 0 bases at J; junction bases unmatched: 4. CDR1 is SNHLY, CDR2 FYNNEI, per germline. The CDR3 nucleotides read TGTGCCAGCAGAGGGGGACAGCTGAACACTGAAGCTTTCTTT. It specifies CASRGGQLNTEAFF.

This chain links TRBV21-1 with TRBJ1-6. TRBV21-1 is flagged as a pseudogene. The CDR3 loop spans 17 amino acids. The CDR3 DNA is TGTGCCAGCAGCCCCCTCTGGAACAAGACTTATAATTCACCCCTCCACTTT. Translated, it gives CASSPLWNKTYNSPLHF.

The V call is TRBV10-2, the J call TRBJ2-7; weak D call: TRBD2 (5 bases). This CDR3 contains 13 residues. Trimming took 3 bases from V and 2 from J, leaving 8 bases between them. Germline V gene sequence: CDR1 WSHSY, CDR2 SAAADI. The CDR3 DNA reads as TGCGCCAGCAGTGAAGACTACACCTACGAGCAGTACTTC. Protein: CASSEDYTYEQYF.

In this sample, this clone turned up once. The chain carries TRBV2 and TRBJ1-1; 10 bases fit TRBD1. This CDR3 comprises 15 residues. V was pared by 8 bases and J by 5 bases, with 11 bases of the junction left unmatched. Germline CDR1 is SNHLY and CDR2 is FYNNEI. The CDR3 DNA reads TGTGCCAGCGTACTAAGTGGGACAGGGGTGACTGAAGCTTTCTTT. Its protein is CASVLSGTGVTEAFF.

V gene TRBV7-9 combines with J gene TRBJ2-7; 7 nucleotides agree with TRBD1. Trimming cost V 5 bases and J 0 bases; bases outside gene matches: 13. The V gene's germline CDR1 is SEHNR and CDR2 FQNEAQ (reference sequence). This CDR3 region has 17 residues. For the CDR3, the DNA is TGTGCCAGCAGCCTGAGTCGGACAGGAGACAGCTCCTACGAGCAGTACTTC. This codes for CASSLSRTGDSSYEQYF.

The gene calls are TRBV6-6 and TRBJ1-4; 9 bases fit TRBD1. The junction had 9 bases not matched to a gene; V was cut back by 5 bases and J by 8 bases. The CDR3 is 15 residues long. CDR1 MNHNY and CDR2 SVGAGI come from the germline V gene (reference sequence). The CDR3 reads CASSDRGTGREKLFF. The CDR3 DNA is TGTGCCAGCAGTGACCGAGGGACAGGGCGCGAAAAACTGTTTTTT.

The J gene is TRBJ2-7, the V gene TRBV19, with 10 bases lining up with TRBD1. Germline loops: CDR1 LNHDA, CDR2 SQIVND (reference sequence). The V and J ends lost 2 bases and 8 bases, in that order; junction bases with no gene match: 9. This CDR3 is 15 amino acids long. The CDR3 DNA reads TGTGCCAGTAGTATATGGGGGACAGGGGCGTCCAAGCAGTACTTC. Translated: CASSIWGTGASKQYF.

The rearrangement joins TRBV6-5 to TRBJ1-1; D uncertain. V was clipped by 5 bases and J by 4 bases, with 11 bases between them. Looked up from germline, CDR1 is MNHEY and CDR2 is SVGAGI. The CDR3 has 13 amino acids. The CDR3 sequence: CASSPSSGTEAFF. CDR3 sequence (DNA): TGTGCCAGCAGTCCGAGCAGCGGCACTGAAGCTTTCTTT.

This chain links TRBV7-9 with TRBJ2-1; D is possibly TRBD1 (7 bases). CDR1 SEHNR and CDR2 FQNEAQ come from the germline V gene (reference sequence). Trimming removed 2 bases from V and 10 bases from J, with 18 bases in between. The CDR3 runs to 15 residues. The CDR3 is CASSLTGVEGGEQFF. In DNA form, the CDR3 reads TGTGCCAGCAGCTTAACGGGGGTCGAAGGGGGCGAGCAGTTCTTC.

The V and J genes are TRBV18 and TRBJ1-4; no clear D. CDR1 and CDR2 from the germline V gene are KGHSH and LQKENI. Trimming left V 0 bases short and J 8 bases short, with 13 bases between. This CDR3 is built from 15 residues. The CDR3 spells CASSPPEESIEKLFF. The CDR3 coding sequence is TGTGCCAGCTCACCACCGGAGGAGAGCATAGAAAAACTGTTTTTT.

The chain carries TRBV4-1 and TRBJ2-2; 12 positions match TRBD2. Germline CDR1 reads MGHRA; CDR2 reads YSYEKL. With 0 bases clipped from V and 3 bases from J, the junction kept 8 bases outside the gene matches. This CDR3 region has 19 residues. CDR3 sequence (DNA): TGCGCCAGCAGCCAAGACATTACTCGGACTAGCGGGGACACCGGGGAGCTGTTTTTT. Translation gives CASSQDITRTSGDTGELFF.

This chain uses TRBV7-2 with TRBJ2-6, with D perhaps matching TRBD1 (6 bases). V lost 4 bases and J 1 base, leaving 11 bases between the germline ends. Germline CDR1 is SGHTA and CDR2 is FQGNSA. The CDR3 extends over 16 amino acids. The CDR3 sequence is CASSSTGTSGANVLTF. DNA for the CDR3: TGTGCCAGCAGCTCAACCGGGACATCTGGGGCCAACGTCCTGACTTTC.

V gene TRBV5-6 combines with J gene TRBJ1-2, with TRBD1 matching over 7 bases. The germline V gene has CDR1 SGHDT and CDR2 YYEEEE. The ends lost 4 bases at V and 7 bases at J; junction bases unmatched: 13. CDR3 size: 15 residues. For the CDR3, the DNA is TGTGCCAGCAGCCTCCCACGTGACAGGGCAGCTGGCTACACCTTC. Protein product: CASSLPRDRAAGYTF.

The V gene is TRBV29-1, the J gene TRBJ2-1; TRBD1 matches at 7 bases. Unmatched junction bases numbered 8, after V lost 6 bases and J lost 0 bases. This CDR3 has 15 amino acids. The germline CDR1 and CDR2 sequences are SQVTM and ANQGSEA. CDR3 amino acids: CSVPGTASSYNEQFF. The CDR3 coding sequence is TGCAGCGTCCCCGGGACAGCGAGCTCCTACAATGAGCAGTTCTTC.

The V call is TRBV28, the J call TRBJ2-2, with D tentatively TRBD2 (6 bases). V lost 5 bases and J 2 bases, leaving 15 bases between the germline ends. CDR3 length: 16 residues. Germline V gene sequence: CDR1 MDHEN, CDR2 SYDVKM. The CDR3 region is CASSLRGLLNTGELFF. The CDR3 DNA reads TGTGCCAGCAGTCTTAGGGGACTTCTAAACACCGGGGAGCTGTTTTTT.

The chain links TRBV23-1 to TRBJ1-3, with no clear D. TRBV23-1 falls under the ORF class, with uncertain function. V dropped 11 bases and J dropped 4 bases, with 12 bases sitting between them. The CDR3 is made up of 12 amino acids. This chain's CDR3 is CACGRGGNTIYF. CDR3 sequence (DNA): TGCGCCTGCGGGCGGGGAGGAAACACCATATATTTT.

The V call is TRBV6-5, the J call TRBJ1-6, with D unresolved. The germline CDR1 and CDR2 sequences are MNHEY and SVGAGI. The CDR3 has 13 amino acids. Trimming shortened V by 4 bases and J by 9 bases, and 10 bases separated the two germline ends. CDR3 sequence reads: CASSLTGTSPLHF. Here the CDR3 DNA reads TGTGCCAGCAGTTTGACGGGAACTTCACCCCTCCACTTT.